The clone carrying this T cell receptor beta chain was counted once. Its matching antigen is unknown. The data derive from a study of T cell responses to AZD1222 COVID-19 vaccine. Regarding the study as a whole: Spike-specific TCR breadth and depth both grew after two AZD1222 doses.

The method was immunoSEQ multiplex PCR; TCRdb's version includes in-frame clones alone and lacks a portion of them. The sample has 65,000 to 80,000 clones; roughly 85% are singletons. V was pared by 4 bases and J by 4 bases, with 6 bases between. The CDR3 is 13 amino acids. Germline V gives CDR1 KGHDR, CDR2 SFDVKD. The specimen comprised peripheral blood, sampled 28 days after the second AZD1222 dose. This clonotype originated in an adult who received the AZD1222 COVID-19 vaccine. This chain uses TRBV24-1 with TRBJ1-4; D is perhaps TRBD1 (5 bases). The CDR3 sequence is CATSEGVNEKLFF. The CDR3 region has the DNA TGTGCCACCAGTGAAGGGGTTAATGAAAAACTGTTTTTT.